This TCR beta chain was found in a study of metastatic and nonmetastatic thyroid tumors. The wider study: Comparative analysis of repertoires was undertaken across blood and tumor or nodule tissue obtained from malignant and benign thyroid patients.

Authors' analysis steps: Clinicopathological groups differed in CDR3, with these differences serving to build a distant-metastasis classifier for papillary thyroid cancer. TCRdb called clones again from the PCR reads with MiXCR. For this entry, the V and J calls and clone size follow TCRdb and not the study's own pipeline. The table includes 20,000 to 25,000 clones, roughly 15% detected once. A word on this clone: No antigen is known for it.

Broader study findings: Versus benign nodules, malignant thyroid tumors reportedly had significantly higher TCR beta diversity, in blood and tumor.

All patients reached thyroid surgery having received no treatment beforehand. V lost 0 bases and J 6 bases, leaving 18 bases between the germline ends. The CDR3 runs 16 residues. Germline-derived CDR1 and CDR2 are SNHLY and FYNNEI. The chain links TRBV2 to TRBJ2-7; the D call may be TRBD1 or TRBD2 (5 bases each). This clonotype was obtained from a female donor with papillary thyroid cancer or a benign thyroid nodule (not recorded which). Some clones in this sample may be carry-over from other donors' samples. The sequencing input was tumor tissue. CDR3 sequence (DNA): TGTGCCAGCAGTGAAGCGGGACCCAACTACTTCGTCGAGCAGTACTTC. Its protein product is CASSEAGPNYFVEQYF. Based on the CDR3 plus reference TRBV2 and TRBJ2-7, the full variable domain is EPEVTQTPSHQVTQMGQEVILRCVPISNHLYFYWYRQILGQKVEFLVSFYNNEISEKSEIFDDQFSVERPDGSNFTLKIRSTKLEDSAMYFCASSEAGPNYFVEQYFGPGTRLTVT.